This T cell receptor (beta chain) emerged from a study of T cells expressing NK-cell markers. Turning to the study itself: Obtained from sorted CD3+CD56+NKG2C+, CD3+CD56+NKG2C- and CD3+CD56-NKG2C+ T cells were the TCR beta repertoires. Sequenced donors, eight in total, included seven who were HCMV-seropositive and one who was seronegative.

This CDR3 has 17 amino acids. Per germline, CDR1 DFQATT and CDR2 SNEGSKA (reference sequence). For TCR beta, cDNA was produced by 5'RACE template switching with UMIs. TCRdb reprocessed the 5' RACE reads and stores each CDR3 protein as one record, lacking DNA. This table lists a few hundred thousand distinct CDR3 sequences. The TCR was taken from a man between 18 and 69 years old in good health. Source material: blood T cells: a sorted CD56 or NKG2C T cell subset, CD4+ or CD8+ T cells, or bulk PBMC T cells (not recorded which). V gene TRBV20-1 combines with J gene TRBJ1-2; TCRdb's D call, TRBD1, is unchecked because there is no DNA. CDR3 sequence: CSASGGAGGKTNYGYTF.